Below, 15 T cell receptor beta chains from the same sample are listed, as sequenced in a study of OX40 agonist ivuxolimab in advanced cancers. Method: immunoSEQ multiplex PCR; TCRdb's copy keeps in-frame clones and lacks some. The top ten clones hold approximately 5% of a sample with about 66,000 clones, roughly 81% of them seen once. Sequenced material: CD4+ or CD8+ T cells sorted from blood, taken in a trial of the OX40 agonist ivuxolimab. These receptors were taken from an adult with an advanced solid tumor such as melanoma, head and neck, liver or kidney cancer.

The V and J genes are TRBV7-2 and TRBJ1-1; TRBD1 agrees at 8 bases. V dropped 5 bases and J dropped 3; count of bases not matched to a gene: 5. Germline V gives CDR1 SGHTA, CDR2 FQGNSA. The CDR3 has 14 amino acids. The CDR3 sequence is CASSMDRDDTEAFF. The CDR3 coding sequence is TGTGCCAGCAGCATGGACAGGGATGACACTGAAGCTTTCTTT.

This clone was seen only a few times. The gene calls are TRBV10-3 and TRBJ1-4; 9 bases fit TRBD1. This CDR3 comprises 16 residues. V shed 0 bases, J shed 8 bases, and the junction held 7 bases outside the gene matches. Germline lookup yields CDR1 ENHRY and CDR2 SYGVKD. This CDR3 reads CAISESETGGREKLFF. The CDR3 bases are TGTGCCATCAGTGAGTCCGAGACAGGGGGACGGGAAAAACTGTTTTTT.

The CDR3 nucleotides read TGTGCCAGTAGCGGGAGGGCCTTCAACAATGAGCAGTTCTTC. Residues: CASSGRAFNNEQFF. This chain uses TRBV19 with TRBJ2-1; TRBD2 matches 8 bases. V was pared by 6 bases and J by 5 bases, with 6 bases of the junction left unmatched. This CDR3 is 14 amino acids long. CDR1 LNHDA and CDR2 SQIVND come from the germline V gene (reference sequence). The full variable domain, completed using reference TRBV19 and TRBJ2-1, is DGGITQSPKYLFRKEGQNVTLSCEQNLNHDAMYWYRQDPGQGLRLIYYSQIVNDFQKGDIAEGYSVSREKKESFPLTVTSAQKNPTAFYLCASSGRAFNNEQFFGPGTRLTVL.

This clone has more than one count but fewer than ten. V usage is TRBV7-8 and J usage is TRBJ1-5; D possibly corresponds to TRBD1 (6 bases). V was pared by 5 bases and J by 4 bases, with 9 bases between. Germline V gene lookup returns CDR1 SGHVS and CDR2 FQNEAQ. This CDR3 contains 13 residues. The CDR3 loop reads CASSDDRNQPQHF. The CDR3 bases are TGTGCCAGCAGCGACGACAGGAATCAGCCCCAGCATTTT.

Worth noting for this clone: This sample includes further DNA sequences coding for the same CDR3. The CDR3 nucleotides are TGTGCCAGCAGTGGTCAGAGCAATCAGCCCCAGCATTTT. It codes for CASSGQSNQPQHF. The chain carries TRBV2 and TRBJ1-5; D uncertain. This CDR3 region has 13 residues. Germline CDR1 SNHLY, CDR2 FYNNEI. V lost 4 bases, J lost 1 base, and 5 bases lay in between.

This chain connects TRBV4-2 to TRBJ2-5; 8 bases line up with TRBD1. V gave up 4 bases and J gave up 1 base; unmatched junction bases: 5. The length of the CDR3 is 15 residues. Per germline, CDR1 LGHNA and CDR2 YNFKEQ. CDR3 in amino acids: CASSLVGQGQETQYF. The CDR3 DNA reads TGTGCCAGCAGCCTAGTCGGACAGGGCCAAGAGACCCAGTACTTC.

The genes are TRBV6-4 and TRBJ2-3; 9 bases map to TRBD1. There are 14 residues in the CDR3. The V gene end was trimmed by 4 bases and the J gene end by 1 base; junction bases not matched to a gene: 0. Germline V CDR1 and CDR2: MRHNA, SNTAGT. The CDR3, as DNA: TGTGCCAGCAGTGGGACAGGGGGCACAGATACGCAGTATTTT. Translation gives CASSGTGGTDTQYF.

This sequence joins TRBV19 and TRBJ1-2, with D possibly TRBD1 on 6 matching bases. The CDR3 has 13 amino acids. Trimming cost V 2 bases and J 7 bases, with 11 bases left between them. In germline, CDR1 is LNHDA, CDR2 SQIVND (reference sequence). The CDR3 loop is CASSINGQLGYTF. The CDR3 DNA follows: TGTGCCAGTAGTATAAATGGACAGCTTGGCTACACCTTC.

The chain has TRBV25-1 and TRBJ1-2; D unclear. The V gene's germline CDR1 is MGHDK and CDR2 SYGVNS. Trimming took 1 base from V and 6 from J, leaving 12 bases between them. This CDR3 has 14 residues. CDR3 in amino acids: CASSEFTEGDGYTF. In nucleotides, the CDR3 is TGTGCCAGCAGTGAATTTACAGAGGGAGATGGCTACACCTTC.

This sequence joins TRBV6-4 and TRBJ2-2; perhaps TRBD2 as D (6 bases). The germline V and J ends were trimmed by 3 bases and 5 bases, with 13 bases remaining between them. In germline, CDR1 is MRHNA, CDR2 SNTAGT. This CDR3 is 15 amino acids long. Here the CDR3 reads CASSEEGGGTGELFF. The CDR3 DNA reads TGTGCCAGCAGTGAAGAGGGTGGAGGGACCGGGGAGCTGTTTTTT.

The chain recombines TRBV7-3 with TRBJ2-7; possible D gene TRBD1, 6 bases. The CDR3 is 15 residues long. Trimming took off 5 bases at V and 4 bases at J, with 18 bases between the two ends. Per germline, CDR1 SGHTA and CDR2 FQGTGA. The CDR3 DNA reads TGTGCCAGCAGCCCCTCCGGGACGACAGGATACGAGCAGTACTTC. It codes for CASSPSGTTGYEQYF.

In the case of this clone: Relative to the germline gene, one junction end is altered; a read error may explain this. V is TRBV2 and J is TRBJ2-2, with D perhaps TRBD2 (5 bases). Germline-derived CDR1 and CDR2 are SNHLY and FYNNEI. This CDR3 spans 16 amino acids. For the CDR3, the DNA is TGTGCCAGCAGTGTGCTAGGTAGGGAAGGTTCCGGGGAGCTGGTTTTT. It codes for CASSVLGREGSGELVF. Variable domain in full (rest from reference TRBV2 and TRBJ2-2): EPEVTQTPSHQVTQMGQEVILRCVPISNHLYFYWYRQILGQKVEFLVSFYNNEISEKSEIFDDQFSVERPDGSNFTLKIRSTKLEDSAMYFCASSVLGREGSGELVFGEGSRLTVL.

V is TRBV2 and J is TRBJ2-3; D is tentatively TRBD1 or TRBD2 (5 bases each). The CDR3 extends over 12 amino acids. Germline V CDR1 and CDR2: SNHLY, FYNNEI. Trimming removed 6 bases at V and 3 bases at J, with 7 bases between. The CDR3 DNA follows: TGTGCCAGCAGCTGGGGGACAGATACGCAGTATTTT. This gives the protein CASSWGTDTQYF.

This clone was seen just once. This chain connects TRBV7-2 to TRBJ2-7; no definite D call. V lost 2 bases to trimming and J lost 2 bases, with 4 bases between them. Germline lookup yields CDR1 SGHTA and CDR2 FQGNSA. The CDR3 is 12 amino acids. The CDR3, as DNA: TGTGCCAGCAGCTTATTTGCCTACGAGCAGTACTTC. Its protein product is CASSLFAYEQYF.

The chain has TRBV30 and TRBJ1-4; maybe TRBD1 (5 bases). Germline lookup yields CDR1 GTSNPN and CDR2 SVGIG (reference sequence). The CDR3 consists of 12 residues. Trimming shortened V by 4 bases and J by 5 bases, and 8 bases separated the two germline ends. CDR3 DNA: TGTGCCTGGACCAGGGACAATGAAAAACTGTTTTTT. Its protein product is CAWTRDNEKLFF.